The 26 T cell receptor beta chains in this list originate from one sample, sequenced in a study of blood T cell repertoires in COVID-19. Data came from immunoSEQ multiplex PCR; TCRdb stores just in-frame clones and leaves some out. The sample yields nearly 200,000 clones, 70% to 85% seen once. Input material: peripheral blood. The source of these receptors is a human donor with acute or convalescent COVID-19. The donor label of this sample is uncertain.

This clone appeared a few times. The J gene is TRBJ1-2, the V gene TRBV6-5; D uncertain. Germline assignment: CDR1 MNHEY and CDR2 SVGAGI. The CDR3 contains 14 residues. Between the trimmed V and J ends, which lost 0 bases and 8 bases, there was a span of 13 bases. CDR3 protein: CASSYSSGLGGYTF. The CDR3 DNA is TGTGCCAGCAGTTACTCGAGTGGTCTCGGGGGCTACACCTTC.

The chain uses TRBV5-1 and TRBJ2-3, with D tentatively TRBD1 (6 bases). This CDR3 region has 14 residues. V lost 0 bases and J lost 10, with 15 bases in between. In germline, CDR1 is SGHRS, CDR2 YFSETQ. The CDR3 region has the DNA TGCGCCAGCAGCTTGGCCGGGACACCCGGGGCGCAGTATTTT. Protein: CASSLAGTPGAQYF.

This chain links TRBV27 with TRBJ2-6, with D uncertain. Trimming removed 8 bases at V and 1 base at J, with 15 bases between. This CDR3 is 16 amino acids long. Germline V gene data show CDR1 as MNHEY and CDR2 as SMNVEV (reference sequence). The CDR3 loop reads CASGPTAPSGANVLTF. The CDR3 coding sequence is TGTGCCAGCGGCCCAACAGCCCCTTCTGGGGCCAACGTCCTGACTTTC.

The J gene is TRBJ1-4, the V gene TRBV7-6, with 7 bases identical to TRBD1. Germline trimming cut 4 bases from V and 0 bases from J; bases unmatched to any gene: 2. From germline, CDR1 is SGHVS and CDR2 FNYEAQ. This CDR3 comprises 15 residues. CDR3 loop: CASSYTGATNEKLFF. CDR3 bases: TGTGCCAGCAGCTACACAGGGGCAACTAATGAAAAACTGTTTTTT. The entire variable domain, with the rest obtained from reference TRBV7-6 and TRBJ1-4, is as follows: GAGVSQSPRYKVTKRGQDVALRCDPISGHVSLYWYRQALGQGPEFLTYFNYEAQQDKSGLPNDRFSAERPEGSISTLTIQRTEQRDSAMYRCASSYTGATNEKLFFGSGTQLSVL.

There are a few counts of this clone. The same CDR3 also results from other DNA sequences found in this sample. V gene TRBV27 combines with J gene TRBJ1-1, with 7 positions matching TRBD1. Trimming took 6 bases from V and 2 from J; bases not matched to a gene: 3. CDR3 length equals 13 residues. Germline V CDR1 and CDR2: MNHEY, SMNVEV (reference sequence). CDR3 sequence reads: CASRDRVNTEAFF. DNA of the CDR3: TGTGCCAGCAGAGACAGGGTTAACACTGAAGCTTTCTTT.

The chain joins TRBV10-3 to TRBJ1-1; perhaps TRBD1 as D (6 bases). Germline lookup yields CDR1 ENHRY and CDR2 SYGVKD. This CDR3 spans 15 amino acids. V was cut by 4 bases and J by 1 base, with 13 bases left in between. The CDR3 spells CAISAAGTQNTEAFF. CDR3 DNA sequence: TGTGCCATCAGTGCTGCCGGGACACAGAACACTGAAGCTTTCTTT.

This chain connects TRBV24-1 to TRBJ2-5; D unclear. The CDR3 runs to 15 residues. CDR1 is KGHDR and CDR2 is SFDVKD in the germline V gene. Trimming removed 3 bases at V and 4 bases at J, with 14 bases between. The CDR3 is CATSDQSDPRETQYF. The CDR3 DNA is TGTGCCACCAGTGATCAAAGTGATCCGCGAGAGACCCAGTACTTC.

The V call is TRBV5-6, the J call TRBJ1-2, with TRBD1 identical over 9 bases. The germline V gene has CDR1 SGHDT and CDR2 YYEEEE. This CDR3 has 18 residues. Trimming cost V 1 base and J 8 bases; bases outside gene matches: 18. For the CDR3, the DNA is TGTGCCAGCAGCTTGAACGGTGGACAGGGGCTCGCCGGGTTGGGCTACACCTTC. This codes for CASSLNGGQGLAGLGYTF.

V usage is TRBV6-5 and J usage is TRBJ1-4; tentatively, D is TRBD1 (6 bases). Germline CDR1 and CDR2: MNHEY and SVGAGI. The CDR3 length is 16 residues. The germline V and J ends were trimmed by 2 bases and 0 bases, with 10 bases remaining between them. The CDR3, as DNA: TGTGCCAGCAGTTACAGGGGGACCGCAACTAATGAAAAACTGTTTTTT. This sequence encodes CASSYRGTATNEKLFF.

The J gene is TRBJ2-1, the V gene TRBV11-1; 7 bases agree with TRBD2. CDR1 is SGHAT and CDR2 is FQDESV in the germline V gene (reference sequence). CDR3 size: 15 residues. The J segment lost 5 bases and the V segment lost 2 bases, leaving 6 bases of the junction unmatched. The CDR3 region is CASSLSGEKNNEQFF. The CDR3 bases are TGTGCCAGCAGCTTAAGCGGGGAAAAGAACAATGAGCAGTTCTTC.

The rearrangement links TRBV2 to TRBJ1-1, with TRBD1 identical over 7 bases. Germline CDR1 reads SNHLY; CDR2 reads FYNNEI. V trimming: 1 base; J trimming: 1 base; junction bases outside the gene matches: 12. The CDR3 extends over 18 amino acids. DNA for the CDR3: TGTGCCAGCAGTGAAGGACGACAGGGACTTACGGGGAACACTGAAGCTTTCTTT. Amino acid sequence: CASSEGRQGLTGNTEAFF.

The V gene is TRBV6-5, the J gene TRBJ2-3; D might be TRBD2 (6 bases). The V gene lost 7 bases and the J gene lost 2 bases, with 13 bases spanning the gap. Germline CDR1 reads MNHEY; CDR2 reads SVGAGI. The CDR3 has 14 amino acids. The CDR3 is CASNRRELTDTQYF. CDR3 DNA sequence: TGTGCCAGCAACAGGCGGGAACTCACAGATACGCAGTATTTT.

The V and J genes are TRBV6-5 and TRBJ2-7, with TRBD1 identical over 11 bases. The CDR3 spans 15 residues. The germline gives CDR1 MNHEY, CDR2 SVGAGI. V trimming: 5 bases; J trimming: 3 bases; junction bases outside the gene matches: 6. CDR3 in amino acids: CASSLRGTGGYEQYF. Written as DNA, the CDR3 is TGTGCCAGCAGTCTACGGGGGACAGGGGGCTACGAGCAGTACTTC.

The chain joins TRBV3-1 (or the pseudogene TRBV3-2) to TRBJ2-4; tentatively, D is TRBD2 (5 bases). The CDR3 totals 13 residues. The V end was cut by 3 bases, the J end by 6 bases, with 9 bases between. Looked up from germline, CDR1 is LGHDT and CDR2 is YNNKEL (reference sequence). CDR3 in DNA: TGTGCCAGCAGCCAGGGTGCGGGAAACATTCAGTACTTC. Its protein is CASSQGAGNIQYF.

The J gene is TRBJ2-3, the V gene TRBV19; 11 bases map to TRBD2. The CDR3 has 18 residues. Germline CDR1 and CDR2: LNHDA and SQIVND (reference sequence). Losses at the gene ends were 1 base for V and 0 bases for J; bases not matched to a gene: 6. The CDR3 is CASSIGLAGGTSTDTQYF. CDR3 sequence (DNA): TGTGCCAGTAGTATAGGGCTAGCGGGAGGCACTAGCACAGATACGCAGTATTTT.

Worth noting for this clone: This CDR3 is also generated by other DNA sequences in the sample. This sequence joins TRBV6-5 and TRBJ1-5; D unresolved. This CDR3 is 14 amino acids long. Germline assignment: CDR1 MNHEY and CDR2 SVGAGI. V was cut by 5 bases and J by 0 bases, with 8 bases left in between. The CDR3 spells CASSTDFSNQPQHF. The CDR3 region has the DNA TGTGCCAGCAGTACGGACTTTAGCAATCAGCCCCAGCATTTT.

The rearrangement uses TRBV18 and TRBJ2-7, with 8 nucleotides matching TRBD1. V shed 4 bases and J 3 bases; nucleotides not matched to a gene: 2. Germline V gene data show CDR1 as KGHSH and CDR2 as LQKENI. This CDR3 spans 13 amino acids. The CDR3 here is CASSQGTGYEQYF. The CDR3 DNA is TGTGCCAGCTCACAGGGGACAGGCTACGAGCAGTACTTC. Variable domain in full (rest from reference TRBV18 and TRBJ2-7): NAGVMQNPRHLVRRRGQEARLRCSPMKGHSHVYWYRQLPEEGLKFMVYLQKENIIDESGMPKERFSAEFPKEGPSILRIQQVVRGDSAAYFCASSQGTGYEQYFGPGTRLTVT.

This chain uses TRBV7-3 with TRBJ2-7; perhaps TRBD1 as D (6 bases). Germline CDR1 is SGHTA and CDR2 is FQGTGA. Between the trimmed V and J ends, which lost 3 bases and 0 bases, there was a span of 12 bases. CDR3 length equals 15 residues. CDR3 DNA sequence: TGTGCCAGCAGCTTGGGGGCGGCTAGCTCCTACGAGCAGTACTTC. Protein: CASSLGAASSYEQYF.

This clone was recorded only once. The rearrangement joins TRBV7-2 to TRBJ1-4, with TRBD1 as a possible D gene (5 bases). V dropped 2 bases and J dropped 0 bases, with 7 bases sitting between them. The CDR3 runs to 15 residues. Germline loops: CDR1 SGHTA, CDR2 FQGNSA. CDR3 protein: CASSLQGTTNEKLFF. Here the CDR3 DNA reads TGTGCCAGCAGCTTACAGGGCACAACTAATGAAAAACTGTTTTTT.

This sequence joins TRBV10-3 and TRBJ2-2, with D unclear. CDR3 length equals 12 residues. The V gene lost 10 bases and the J gene lost 3 bases, with 9 bases spanning the gap. CDR1 is ENHRY, CDR2 SYGVKD, per germline. The CDR3 here is CATRKDTGELFF. DNA of the CDR3: TGTGCCACGAGGAAAGACACCGGGGAGCTGTTTTTT.

The chain couples TRBV28 to TRBJ1-4; D not resolved. This CDR3 has 14 residues. Germline values: CDR1 MDHEN, CDR2 SYDVKM. The V end lost 5 bases, the J end lost 0 bases, and 7 bases lay between the germline ends. The CDR3 sequence: CASSPRTTNEKLFF. The CDR3 DNA sequence: TGTGCCAGCAGTCCGAGAACAACTAATGAAAAACTGTTTTTT.

The chain links TRBV7-2 to TRBJ2-3; D might be TRBD1 (5 bases). Germline CDR1 SGHTA, CDR2 FQGNSA. V shed 7 bases and J shed 11 bases, with 25 bases lying between them. CDR3 length equals 15 residues. This CDR3 reads CASTGRRQGRPGQYF. In nucleotides, the CDR3 is TGTGCCAGCACCGGCCGTAGGCAGGGTCGTCCGGGGCAGTATTTT. The full variable domain, in which reference TRBV7-2 and TRBJ2-3 provide the parts outside the CDR3, is GAGVSQSPSNKVTEKGKDVELRCDPISGHTALYWYRQSLGQGLEFLIYFQGNSAPDKSGLPSDRFSAERTGGSVSTLTIQRTQQEDSAVYLCASTGRRQGRPGQYFGPGTRLTVL.

Here the CDR3 DNA reads TGTGCCAGCAGTTTGCGGGGGAGAACCGAGCAGTACTTC. Encoded protein: CASSLRGRTEQYF. The genes are TRBV27 and TRBJ2-7, with 7 nucleotides matching TRBD2. Looked up from germline, CDR1 is MNHEY and CDR2 is SMNVEV (reference sequence). The CDR3 covers 13 residues. The junction had 5 bases not matched to a gene; V was cut back by 3 bases and J by 6 bases.

DNA of the CDR3: TGTGCCAACTCTATACAGGGGACAGATACGCAGTATTTT. Its translation: CANSIQGTDTQYF. The V gene is TRBV5-4, the J gene TRBJ2-3; 7 bases are shared with TRBD1. The V and J ends lost 9 bases and 3 bases, in that order; junction bases with no gene match: 7. The CDR3 extends over 13 amino acids. The germline V gene encodes CDR1 SGHNT and CDR2 YYREEE (reference sequence). The full variable domain, rest sourced from reference TRBV5-4 and TRBJ2-3, is ETGVTQSPTHLIKTRGQQVTLRCSSQSGHNTVSWYQQALGQGPQFIFQYYREEENGRGNFPPRFSGLQFPNYSSELNVNALELDDSALYLCANSIQGTDTQYFGPGTRLTVL.

The CDR3 spells CASSTSGVGGAGETQYF. Here the CDR3 DNA reads TGTGCCAGCAGCACAAGCGGAGTAGGGGGCGCCGGGGAGACCCAGTACTTC. This chain joins TRBV28 and TRBJ2-5; TRBD1 aligns across 7 bases. The CDR3 length is 17 residues. CDR1 is MDHEN, CDR2 SYDVKM, per germline. V lost 6 bases and J lost 5; bases outside the gene matches: 18.

This sequence joins TRBV5-1 and TRBJ1-2; 12 bases are shared with TRBD1. Germline V gene lookup returns CDR1 SGHRS and CDR2 YFSETQ. Germline trimming cut 4 bases from V and 3 bases from J; bases unmatched to any gene: 4. The length of the CDR3 is 15 residues. The CDR3 DNA follows: TGCGCCAGCAGCCCGGGACAGGGGGCGGACTATGGCTACACCTTC. This encodes CASSPGQGADYGYTF.